This T cell receptor (beta chain) was sequenced in a study of blood T cell repertoires in COVID-19. Libraries were prepared by immunoSEQ multiplex PCR; TCRdb keeps only in-frame clonotypes and omits some of them. The sample carries tens of thousands of clones, approximately 71% recorded once. Concerning this clone itself: This sequence may be a read error, since a much larger clone differs from it by one base.

This TCR was sampled from a human donor in a cohort sampled during active COVID-19. The sample was peripheral blood.

The CDR3 nucleotides read TGTGCCAGCAGAAAGACAGGGAACACTGAAGCTTTCTTT. Protein: CASRKTGNTEAFF. The gene calls are TRBV6-5 and TRBJ1-1; D perhaps matches TRBD1 (6 bases). The CDR3 is 13 residues long. V shed 6 bases and J shed 1 base, with 9 bases lying between them. Per the germline V gene, CDR1 is MNHEY and CDR2 is SVGAGI.